This is a list of T cell receptor beta chains from one sample in a study of cytomegalovirus exposure and HLA in healthy donors. This table comes from immunoSEQ multiplex PCR, and its TCRdb copy is limited to in-frame clones, with some not included. The sample has about 120,000 clones; around 76% are singletons. The sample consisted of PBMCs. Receptors originate from a man in his sixties in good health and CMV-seropositive. CDR3s include the opening cysteine and the closing phenylalanine or tryptophan. Fields, in order: CDR3 length, J gene, V gene, CDR3 protein.

>19|TRBJ2-6|TRBV9
CASSVSLAGGGAGANVLTF
>11|TRBJ2-3|TRBV11-2
CASSLDLTQYF
>18|TRBJ2-1|TRBV4-1
CASSQEGPPSGFYNEQFF
>12|TRBJ1-1|TRBV10-3
CAISSTAIEAFF
>16|TRBJ2-7|TRBV19
CASSRTSGGPAYEQHF
>17|TRBJ2-5|TRBV7-3
CASSPGTRGRTVETQYF
>13|TRBJ1-4|TRBV5-6
CASSLGDRGRLFF
>16|TRBJ2-5|TRBV7-8
CASSFSYDRGKGAQYF
>13|TRBJ2-1|TRBV6-5
CASSPQGVNEQFF
>14|TRBJ1-2|TRBV29-1
CSVDPSQGAYGYTF
>15|TRBJ1-5|TRBV27
CASSVNRGNNQPQHF
>15|TRBJ2-7|TRBV6-6
CASSPPGTGSSEQYF
>13|TRBJ2-1|TRBV2
CAGKRLATGEQFF
>13|TRBJ2-1|TRBV30
CAWSGSSYNEQFF
>13|TRBJ2-7|TRBV15
CATSREAAYEQYF
>15|TRBJ1-1|TRBV6-6
CASSFPGQPNTEAFF
>15|TRBJ1-4|TRBV11-2
CASSQSQGGDEKLFF
>15|TRBJ1-1|TRBV5-1
CASSLEQGGKTEAFF
>11|TRBJ2-7|TRBV20-1
CSARRSYEQYF
>16|-|TRBV5-1
CASSPKGQGSSYEQYF
>16|TRBJ1-1|TRBV13
CASSLGQGVGNTEAFF
>14|TRBJ1-3|TRBV30
CAWSVGRGRDTIYF
>15|TRBJ1-5|TRBV5-1
CASSLSAGPNQPQHF
>18|TRBJ1-6|TRBV7-8
CASSLVTGGAGNNSPLHF
>19|TRBJ2-3|TRBV5-1
CASSLDNRVILGGTDTQYF
>15|TRBJ2-1|TRBV28
CASSLTPDSYNEQFF
>14|TRBJ1-6|TRBV25-1
CASSEYRANSPLHF
>15|TRBJ1-2|TRBV9
CASSVGWGTEAGYTF
>14|TRBJ2-2|TRBV30
CAWRQGPGTGELFF
>13|TRBJ2-7|TRBV6-1
CAGEREFPYEQYF
>16|TRBJ2-7|TRBV5-1
CASSLAQGQGSYEQYF
>14|TRBJ1-1|TRBV11-2
CASSFRQGGTEAFF
>15|TRBJ1-2|TRBV5-4
CASSSPTDQSHGYTF
>15|TRBJ2-7|TRBV19
CASSKQGLTSYEQYF
>16|TRBJ2-3|TRBV2
CASSRTSGRTTDTQYF
>15|TRBJ2-7|TRBV9
CASTPAGGPFYEQYF
>15|TRBJ1-4|TRBV6-5
CASSYAGQGPEKLFF
>14|TRBJ2-1|TRBV5-1
CASSFSGGEIVQFF
>15|TRBJ1-6|TRBV2
CASSGTGGHNSPLHF
>16|TRBJ1-5|TRBV6-5
CASSSVSGGRNQPQHF
>15|TRBJ2-2|TRBV19
CASSPGHLGTGELFF
>16|TRBJ2-7|TRBV5-6
CASSPKGLATLRGQYF
>15|TRBJ2-1|TRBV28
CASSRGGGNYNEQFF
>18|TRBJ2-1|TRBV7-9
CASSLNPLAGRVGNEQFF
>15|TRBJ2-7|TRBV30
CAWSFSGAKFYEQYF
>14|TRBJ2-3|TRBV9
CASSGLPGTDTQYF
>15|TRBJ1-3|TRBV15
CATSRDRGNGNTIYF
>17|TRBJ2-6|TRBV2
CASSPRGGPSGANVLTF
>14|TRBJ2-1|TRBV2
CASSSRRAGLEQFF
>14|TRBJ2-5|TRBV30
CAWRAGSAVETQYF
>15|TRBJ2-1|TRBV30
CAWSVQAGAYNEQFF
>15|TRBJ1-6|TRBV7-9
CASSLQQGARSPLHF
>11|TRBJ2-4|TRBV5-1
CASSQGDIQYF
>12|TRBJ2-3|TRBV6-1
CASTGSTDTQYF
>16|TRBJ1-5|TRBV4-1
CASSQEGQGSNQPQHF
>16|TRBJ2-2|TRBV11-2
CASSLEPHSNTGELFF
>14|TRBJ2-7|TRBV5-1
CASSHGQGSYEQYF
>18|TRBJ2-6|TRBV5-4
CASSPTFLSRSGANVLTF
>15|TRBJ1-2|TRBV5-1
CASSLEQGAFGGYTF
>13|TRBJ2-3|TRBV28
CASSLDLTDTQYF